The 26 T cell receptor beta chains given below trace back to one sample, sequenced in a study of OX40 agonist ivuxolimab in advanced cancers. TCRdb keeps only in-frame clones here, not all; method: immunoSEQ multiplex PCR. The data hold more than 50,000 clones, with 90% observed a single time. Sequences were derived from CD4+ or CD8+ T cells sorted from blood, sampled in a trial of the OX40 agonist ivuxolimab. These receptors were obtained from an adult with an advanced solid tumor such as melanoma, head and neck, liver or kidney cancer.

CDR3 DNA: TGTGCCAGCAGCTCTAGTGGGACATTTTACGAGCAGTACTTC. Protein sequence: CASSSSGTFYEQYF. This chain connects TRBV7-2 to TRBJ2-7; tentative D call: TRBD1 (6 bases). CDR3 length: 14 residues. CDR1 and CDR2 (germline): SGHTA, FQGNSA. V was clipped by 4 bases and J by 4 bases, with 14 bases between them.

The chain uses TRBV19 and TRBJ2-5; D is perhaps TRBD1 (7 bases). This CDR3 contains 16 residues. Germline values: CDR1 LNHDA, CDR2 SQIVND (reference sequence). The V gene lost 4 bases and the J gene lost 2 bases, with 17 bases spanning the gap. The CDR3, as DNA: TGTGCCAGTAGTAAGCCTTCAGGGGGGCTTCAAGAGACCCAGTACTTC. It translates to CASSKPSGGLQETQYF.

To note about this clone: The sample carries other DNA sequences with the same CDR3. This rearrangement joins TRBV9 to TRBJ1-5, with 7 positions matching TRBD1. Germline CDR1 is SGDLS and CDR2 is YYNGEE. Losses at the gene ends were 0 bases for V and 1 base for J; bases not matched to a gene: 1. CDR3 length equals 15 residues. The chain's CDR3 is CASSVAGGSNQPQHF. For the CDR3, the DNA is TGTGCCAGCAGCGTAGCAGGGGGAAGCAATCAGCCCCAGCATTTT.

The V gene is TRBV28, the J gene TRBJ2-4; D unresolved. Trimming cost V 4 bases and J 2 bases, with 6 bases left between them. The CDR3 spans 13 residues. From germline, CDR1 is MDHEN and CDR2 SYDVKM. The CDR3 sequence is CASSWAPKNIQYF. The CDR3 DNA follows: TGTGCCAGCAGTTGGGCCCCCAAAAACATTCAGTACTTC.

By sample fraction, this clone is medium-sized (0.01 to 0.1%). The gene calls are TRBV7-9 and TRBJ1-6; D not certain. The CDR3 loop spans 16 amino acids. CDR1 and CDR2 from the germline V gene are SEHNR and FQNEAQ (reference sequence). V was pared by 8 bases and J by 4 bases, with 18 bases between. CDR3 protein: CASGGREVEYNSPLHF. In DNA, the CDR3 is TGTGCCAGCGGTGGTCGGGAAGTAGAATATAATTCACCCCTCCACTTT. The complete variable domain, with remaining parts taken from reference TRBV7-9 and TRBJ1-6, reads DTGVSQNPRHKITKRGQNVTFRCDPISEHNRLYWYRQTLGQGPEFLTYFQNEAQLEKSRLLSDRFSAERPKGSFSTLEIQRTEQGDSAMYLCASGGREVEYNSPLHFGNGTRLTVT.

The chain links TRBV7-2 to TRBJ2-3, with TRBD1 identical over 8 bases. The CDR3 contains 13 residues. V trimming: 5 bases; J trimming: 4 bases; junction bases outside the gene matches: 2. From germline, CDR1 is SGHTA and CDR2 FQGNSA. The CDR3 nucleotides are TGTGCCAGCAGCGGACAGGGTCCAGATACGCAGTATTTT. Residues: CASSGQGPDTQYF.

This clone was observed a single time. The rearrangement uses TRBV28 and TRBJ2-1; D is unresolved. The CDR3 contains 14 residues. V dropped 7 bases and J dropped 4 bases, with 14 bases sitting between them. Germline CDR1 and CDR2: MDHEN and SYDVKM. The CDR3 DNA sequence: TGTGCCAGCAATACGCTTGGACGTTACAATGAGCAGTTCTTC. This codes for CASNTLGRYNEQFF. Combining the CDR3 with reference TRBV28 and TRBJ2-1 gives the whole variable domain DVKVTQSSRYLVKRTGEKVFLECVQDMDHENMFWYRQDPGLGLRLIYFSYDVKMKEKGDIPEGYSVSREKKERFSLILESASTNQTSMYLCASNTLGRYNEQFFGPGTRLTVL.

For the CDR3, the DNA is TGCGCCAGCAGCCTAACAGGGAGCTCCTACAATGAGCAGTTCTTC. The encoded protein is CASSLTGSSYNEQFF. V gene TRBV4-3 combines with J gene TRBJ2-1, with TRBD1 as a possible D gene (6 bases). V was trimmed by 4 bases and J by 0 bases, leaving 10 bases between them. Per germline, CDR1 LGHNA and CDR2 YSLEER. The CDR3 consists of 15 residues.

The CDR3 loop reads CAWRAQVHYNEQFF. The CDR3 coding sequence is TGTGCCTGGAGAGCCCAAGTTCACTACAATGAGCAGTTCTTC. The genes are TRBV30 and TRBJ2-1; no firm D call. The germline CDR1 and CDR2 sequences are GTSNPN and SVGIG (reference sequence). The V gene lost 3 bases and the J gene lost 3 bases, with 12 bases spanning the gap. This CDR3 is built from 14 residues. The whole variable domain, filled in from reference TRBV30 and TRBJ2-1, reads SQTIHQWPATLVQPVGSPLSLECTVEGTSNPNLYWYRQAAGRGLQLLFYSVGIGQISSEVPQNLSASRPQDRQFILSSKKLLLSDSGFYLCAWRAQVHYNEQFFGPGTRLTVL.

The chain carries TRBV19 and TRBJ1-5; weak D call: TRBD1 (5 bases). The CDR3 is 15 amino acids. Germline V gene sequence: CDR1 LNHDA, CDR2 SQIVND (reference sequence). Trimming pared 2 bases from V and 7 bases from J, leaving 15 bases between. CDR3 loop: CASSISGGSWQPQHF. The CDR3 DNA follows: TGTGCCAGTAGTATATCTGGGGGGTCTTGGCAGCCCCAGCATTTT.

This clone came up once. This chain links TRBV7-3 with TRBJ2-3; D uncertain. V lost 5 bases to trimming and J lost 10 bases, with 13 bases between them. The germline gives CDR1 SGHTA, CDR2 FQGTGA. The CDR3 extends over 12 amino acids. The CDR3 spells CASSQPPRPQYF. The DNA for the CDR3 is TGTGCCAGCAGCCAACCCCCGAGGCCGCAGTATTTT.

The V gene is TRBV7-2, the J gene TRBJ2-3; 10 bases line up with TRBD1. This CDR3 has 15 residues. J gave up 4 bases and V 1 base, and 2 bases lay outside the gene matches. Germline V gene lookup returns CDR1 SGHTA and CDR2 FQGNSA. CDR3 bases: TGTGCCAGCAGCTTAGGGGACAGGGGCTCAGATACGCAGTATTTT. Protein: CASSLGDRGSDTQYF.

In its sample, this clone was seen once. CDR3 DNA sequence: TGTGCCAGCAGCCTCAGGGTAGAGCAGTACTTC. It specifies CASSLRVEQYF. This chain joins TRBV7-2 and TRBJ2-7, with D possibly TRBD1 on 5 matching bases. This CDR3 spans 11 amino acids. CDR1 SGHTA and CDR2 FQGNSA come from the germline V gene. The V gene lost 5 bases and the J gene lost 7 bases, with 9 bases spanning the gap.

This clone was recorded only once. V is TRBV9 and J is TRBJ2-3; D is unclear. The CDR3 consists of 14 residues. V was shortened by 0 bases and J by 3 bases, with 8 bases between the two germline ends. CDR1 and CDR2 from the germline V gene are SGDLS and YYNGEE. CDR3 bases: TGTGCCAGCAGCGTAGGAACGATGACAGATACGCAGTATTTT. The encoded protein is CASSVGTMTDTQYF. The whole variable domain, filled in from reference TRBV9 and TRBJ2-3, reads DSGVTQTPKHLITATGQRVTLRCSPRSGDLSVYWYQQSLDQGLQFLIQYYNGEERAKGNILERFSAQQFPDLHSELNLSSLELGDSALYFCASSVGTMTDTQYFGPGTRLTVL.

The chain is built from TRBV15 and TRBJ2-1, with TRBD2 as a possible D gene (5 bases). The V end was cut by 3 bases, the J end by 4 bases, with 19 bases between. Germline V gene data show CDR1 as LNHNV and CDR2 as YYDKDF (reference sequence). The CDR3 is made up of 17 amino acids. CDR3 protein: CATSRTRRVGEYNEQFF. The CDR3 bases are TGTGCCACCAGCAGGACCAGGCGGGTCGGCGAGTACAATGAGCAGTTCTTC.

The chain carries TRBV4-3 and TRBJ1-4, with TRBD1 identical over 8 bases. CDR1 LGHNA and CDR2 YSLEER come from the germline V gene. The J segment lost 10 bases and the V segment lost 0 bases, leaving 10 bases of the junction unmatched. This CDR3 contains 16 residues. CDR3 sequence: CASSQDGTGLFRKLFF. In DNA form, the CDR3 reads TGCGCCAGCAGCCAAGATGGGACAGGCCTGTTTCGAAAACTGTTTTTT.

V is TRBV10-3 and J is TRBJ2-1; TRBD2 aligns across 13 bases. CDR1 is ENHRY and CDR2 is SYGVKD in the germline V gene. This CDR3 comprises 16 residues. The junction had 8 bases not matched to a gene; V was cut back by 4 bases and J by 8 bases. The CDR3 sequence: CAISGGTSGTKDEQFF. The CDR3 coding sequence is TGTGCCATCAGTGGAGGGACTAGCGGGACAAAAGATGAGCAGTTCTTC.

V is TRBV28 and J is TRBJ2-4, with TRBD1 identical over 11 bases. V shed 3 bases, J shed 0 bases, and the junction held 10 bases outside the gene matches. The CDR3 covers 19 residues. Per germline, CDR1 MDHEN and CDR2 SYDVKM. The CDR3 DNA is TGTGCCAGCAGTTTCGGACAGGGGGCGAGTGGCCTAGCCAAAAACATTCAGTACTTC. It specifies CASSFGQGASGLAKNIQYF.

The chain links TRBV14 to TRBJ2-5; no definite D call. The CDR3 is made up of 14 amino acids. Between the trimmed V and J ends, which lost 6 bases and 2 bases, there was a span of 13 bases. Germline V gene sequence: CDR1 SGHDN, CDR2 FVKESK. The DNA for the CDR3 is TGTGCCAGCAGTATGAGTCTGGGGCAAGAGACCCAGTACTTC. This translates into CASSMSLGQETQYF.

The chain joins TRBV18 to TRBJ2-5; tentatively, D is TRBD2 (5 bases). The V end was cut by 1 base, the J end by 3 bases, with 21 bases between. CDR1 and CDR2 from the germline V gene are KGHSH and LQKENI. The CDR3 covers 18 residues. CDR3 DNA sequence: TGTGCCAGCTCACCACGGATCACTGGACGGGAAGCCAAAGAGACCCAGTACTTC. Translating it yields CASSPRITGREAKETQYF. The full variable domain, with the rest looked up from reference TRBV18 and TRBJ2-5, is NAGVMQNPRHLVRRRGQEARLRCSPMKGHSHVYWYRQLPEEGLKFMVYLQKENIIDESGMPKERFSAEFPKEGPSILRIQQVVRGDSAAYFCASSPRITGREAKETQYFGPGTRLLVL.

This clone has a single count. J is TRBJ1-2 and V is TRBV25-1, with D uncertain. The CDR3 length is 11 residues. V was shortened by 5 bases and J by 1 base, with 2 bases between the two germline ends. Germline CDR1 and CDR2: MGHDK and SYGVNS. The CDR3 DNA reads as TGTGCCAGCAGTTTTAACTATGGCTACACCTTC. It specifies CASSFNYGYTF.

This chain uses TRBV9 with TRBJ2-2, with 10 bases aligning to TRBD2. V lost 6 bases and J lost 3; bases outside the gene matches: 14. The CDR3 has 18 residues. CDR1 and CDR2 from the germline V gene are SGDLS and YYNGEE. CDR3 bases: TGTGCCAGCACCACTTCGGGTAGCGGGAGGAAGGACACCGGGGAGCTGTTTTTT. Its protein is CASTTSGSGRKDTGELFF. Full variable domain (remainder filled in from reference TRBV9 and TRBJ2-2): DSGVTQTPKHLITATGQRVTLRCSPRSGDLSVYWYQQSLDQGLQFLIQYYNGEERAKGNILERFSAQQFPDLHSELNLSSLELGDSALYFCASTTSGSGRKDTGELFFGEGSRLTVL.

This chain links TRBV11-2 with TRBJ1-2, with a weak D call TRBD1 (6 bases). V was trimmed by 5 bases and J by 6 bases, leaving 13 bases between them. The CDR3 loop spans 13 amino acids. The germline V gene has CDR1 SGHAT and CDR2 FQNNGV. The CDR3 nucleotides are TGTGCCAGCAGCCTCCCAGGGGCGAATGGCTACACCTTC. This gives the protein CASSLPGANGYTF.

CDR3 nucleotide sequence: TGTGCCTGGAGTCTGGAAGGGCCCGACTTTGGCTACACCTTC. Residues: CAWSLEGPDFGYTF. The chain recombines TRBV30 with TRBJ1-2, with D uncertain. The CDR3 contains 14 residues. The V and J ends lost 2 bases and 7 bases respectively, with 17 bases between them. Germline values: CDR1 GTSNPN, CDR2 SVGIG (reference sequence).

The CDR3, as DNA: TGCAGCGCCCTGGGCAATGAGCAGTTCTTC. This sequence encodes CSALGNEQFF. The V gene is TRBV20-1, the J gene TRBJ2-1, with unresolved D. This CDR3 has 10 amino acids. Per germline, CDR1 DFQATT and CDR2 SNEGSKA (reference sequence).

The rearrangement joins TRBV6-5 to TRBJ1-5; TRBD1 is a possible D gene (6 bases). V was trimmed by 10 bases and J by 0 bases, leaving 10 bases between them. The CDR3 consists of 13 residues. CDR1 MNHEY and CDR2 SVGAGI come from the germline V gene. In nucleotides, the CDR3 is TGTGCCACAAGACAGGATAGCAATCAGCCCCAGCATTTT. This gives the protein CATRQDSNQPQHF.